Below are 21 T cell receptor beta chains sequenced from a single sample in a study of Graves' ophthalmopathy and Graves' hyperthyroidism. RNA transcripts provided the template for amplifying TCR beta CDR3 regions. HTBI-primed RT-PCR formed the first round, and a multiplex PCR formed the second. TCRdb processed the multiplex PCR reads anew with MiXCR; each CDR3 protein has one entry. Altogether roughly 350,000 distinct CDR3 sequences are present, approximately 18% being singletons, with the ten largest covering roughly 2.3%. Material for sequencing was peripheral blood. The receptors were sampled from an adult woman with stable Graves' hyperthyroidism.

In this sample, this clonotype turned up many times. The chain links TRBV12-3 or TRBV12-4 to TRBJ2-7; D remains unclear. The CDR3 spans 13 residues. Trimming pared 2 bases from V and 6 bases from J, leaving 11 bases between. CDR3 residues: CASSLLPPGEQYF. CDR3 coding DNA: TGTGCCAGCAGTTTACTTCCCCCGGGCGAGCAGTACTTC.

This clonotype was found a few times. The rearrangement joins TRBV7-3 to TRBJ2-2; 14 positions match TRBD2. Trimming at V came to 4 bases and at J to 6 bases, leaving 7 bases not matched to a gene. Germline V gene data show CDR1 as SGHTA and CDR2 as FQGTGA. This CDR3 has 17 residues. CDR3 sequence: CASSSGTSGSMSGELFF. CDR3 DNA sequence: TGTGCCAGCAGCTCCGGGACTAGCGGGAGCATGTCCGGGGAGCTGTTTTTT.

Concerning this clonotype itself: Sequence at one end of the junction differs from germline and may be a read error. This chain uses TRBV6-2 or TRBV6-3 with TRBJ2-7; 7 bases match TRBD2. This CDR3 is built from 17 residues. Per the germline V gene, CDR1 is MNHEY and CDR2 is SVGEGT. CDR3 sequence reads: CASIRSPLAVASYDQYF. For the CDR3, the DNA is TGTGCCAGCATTCGTTCCCCTCTAGCGGTAGCCTCCTACGATCAGTACTTC.

About this clonotype itself: Germline and junction disagree at one end, which may indicate a read error. V and J are TRBV6-5 and TRBJ2-7, with D uncertain. The germline V gene has CDR1 MNHEY and CDR2 SVGAGI. This CDR3 spans 14 amino acids. The CDR3 coding sequence is TGTGCCAGCAGGTACTCGGACGGAGCCTACGAGCAGTACTTC. This sequence encodes CASRYSDGAYEQYF.

V and J are TRBV12-5 and TRBJ2-7; 9 positions match TRBD1. With V trimmed by 4 bases and J by 2 bases, 0 bases remained unmatched. Germline loops: CDR1 LGHNT, CDR2 FRNRAP. This CDR3 is built from 13 residues. The chain's CDR3 is CASGWTGAYEQYF. The CDR3 DNA follows: TGTGCTAGTGGTTGGACAGGGGCCTACGAGCAGTACTTC. Variable domain in full (rest from reference TRBV12-5 and TRBJ2-7): DARVTQTPRHKVTEMGQEVTMRCQPILGHNTVFWYRQTMMQGLELLAYFRNRAPLDDSGMPKDRFSAEMPDATLATLKIQPSEPRDSAVYFCASGWTGAYEQYFGPGTRLTVT.

This clonotype was picked up many times. The chain couples TRBV6-1 to TRBJ1-5, with TRBD1 as a possible D gene (5 bases). V was clipped by 1 base and J by 0 bases, with 7 bases between them. There are 15 residues in the CDR3. Germline V gene data show CDR1 as MNHNS and CDR2 as SASEGT. CDR3 in amino acids: CASSEGQFSNQPQHF. CDR3 bases: TGTGCCAGCAGTGAAGGACAGTTTAGCAATCAGCCCCAGCATTTT.

This clonotype was detected a few times. V gene TRBV2 combines with J gene TRBJ1-1; TRBD1 is a possible D gene (5 bases). Germline CDR1 and CDR2: SNHLY and FYNNEI. Trimming shortened V by 0 bases and J by 0 bases, and 8 bases separated the two germline ends. The CDR3 sequence is 15 residues long. The CDR3 nucleotides read TGTGCCAGCAGTGAAGCGGCAGGGATGAACACTGAAGCTTTCTTT. This sequence encodes CASSEAAGMNTEAFF.

This clonotype was picked up many times. The V and J genes are TRBV11-2 and TRBJ2-7, with 8 positions matching TRBD2. The CDR3 covers 14 residues. The J segment lost 2 bases and the V segment lost 6 bases, leaving 6 bases of the junction unmatched. Germline V gene sequence: CDR1 SGHAT, CDR2 FQNNGV. The chain's CDR3 is CASRRVAGPYEQYF. CDR3 DNA sequence: TGTGCCAGCAGACGGGTAGCGGGACCCTACGAGCAGTACTTC.

The chain carries TRBV5-1 and TRBJ2-2; D gene unclear. V was shortened by 3 bases and J by 2 bases, with 8 bases between the two germline ends. The length of the CDR3 is 14 residues. From germline, CDR1 is SGHRS and CDR2 YFSETQ. The CDR3 nucleotides are TGCGCCAGCAGCTCAGACACAAACACCGGGGAGCTGTTTTTT. This translates into CASSSDTNTGELFF.

This chain links TRBV5-6 with TRBJ1-1; the D gene is possibly TRBD1 (6 bases). The CDR3 has 16 residues. Germline loops: CDR1 SGHDT, CDR2 YYEEEE. The V end lost 5 bases, the J end lost 3 bases, and 20 bases lay between the germline ends. The CDR3 loop is CASRFQEGGLDTEAFF. The CDR3 DNA reads TGTGCCAGCAGATTCCAGGAGGGGGGCTTGGACACTGAAGCTTTCTTT. The full variable domain, completed using reference TRBV5-6 and TRBJ1-1, is DAGVTQSPTHLIKTRGQQVTLRCSPKSGHDTVSWYQQALGQGPQFIFQYYEEEERQRGNFPDRFSGHQFPNYSSELNVNALLLGDSALYLCASRFQEGGLDTEAFFGQGTRLTVV.

In this sample, this clonotype turned up many times. Given a much more abundant clone one base away, this may be a read error. The final CDR3 position lacks the conserved phenylalanine or tryptophan, pointing to a likely read error. V gene TRBV28 combines with J gene TRBJ1-1; a possible D gene is TRBD1 (6 bases). V lost 7 bases and J lost 4, with 13 bases in between. Germline lookup yields CDR1 MDHEN and CDR2 SYDVKM. The CDR3 contains 13 residues. The CDR3 sequence: CASTLTGGTEAFL. Here the CDR3 DNA reads TGTGCCAGCACCCTGACAGGTGGCACTGAAGCTTTCCTT.

This clonotype was seen more than once but under ten times. The chain recombines TRBV7-9 with TRBJ2-2, with a possible D match to TRBD2 (5 bases). The V gene lost 7 bases and the J gene lost 6 bases, with 12 bases spanning the gap. The CDR3 consists of 13 residues. Germline values: CDR1 SEHNR, CDR2 FQNEAQ (reference sequence). Here the CDR3 reads CASIHAGAGELFF. Here the CDR3 DNA reads TGTGCCAGCATCCACGCGGGCGCCGGGGAGCTGTTTTTT.

This clonotype was seen at least ten times. The chain combines TRBV28 with TRBJ2-4; D gene uncertain. The CDR3 is 13 amino acids. The V end lost 10 bases, the J end lost 0 bases, and 10 bases lay between the germline ends. Per germline, CDR1 MDHEN and CDR2 SYDVKM. CDR3 nucleotide sequence: TGTGCCACCATACAGAGAGCCAAAAACATTCAGTACTTC. Protein product: CATIQRAKNIQYF.

This clonotype was seen many times. The J gene is TRBJ1-1, the V gene TRBV6-2 or TRBV6-3; tentatively, D is TRBD1 (6 bases). Trimming took 6 bases from V and 2 from J, leaving 13 bases between them. Germline V gene sequence: CDR1 MNHEY, CDR2 SVGEGT. The CDR3 contains 14 residues. The CDR3 DNA follows: TGTGCCAGCAGGGACAGCGAAACAAACACTGAAGCTTTCTTT. As protein: CASRDSETNTEAFF.

This clonotype has a count of ten or more. This sequence joins TRBV24-1 and TRBJ2-2, with D perhaps matching TRBD1 (6 bases). V lost 6 bases, J lost 1 base, and 11 bases lay in between. CDR1 KGHDR and CDR2 SFDVKD come from the germline V gene. The CDR3 consists of 15 residues. This CDR3 reads CATSPGHLNTGELFF. Written as DNA, the CDR3 is TGTGCCACCAGTCCGGGACACCTGAACACCGGGGAGCTGTTTTTT.

The table lists this clonotype with a few counts. This chain links TRBV30 with TRBJ2-1; TRBD2 matches at 9 bases. CDR3 length equals 16 residues. In germline, CDR1 is GTSNPN, CDR2 SVGIG (reference sequence). J was trimmed by 7 bases and V by 3 bases; bases with no gene match: 13. Written as DNA, the CDR3 is TGTGCCTGGAGCCCCGGGGGCCTAGCGGGGATGAATGAGCAGTTCTTC. Its translation is CAWSPGGLAGMNEQFF.

For this clonotype: One end of the junction does not line up with germline, which may come from a read error. The chain is built from TRBV4-3 and TRBJ2-7, with D tentatively TRBD2 (7 bases). Germline CDR1 is LGHNA and CDR2 is YSLEER. The CDR3 consists of 14 residues. The chain's CDR3 is CASSQERGAYEQCF. The DNA of the CDR3 is TGCGCCAGCAGCCAAGAACGGGGGGCCTACGAGCAGTGCTTC.

This rearrangement joins TRBV12-3 or TRBV12-4 to TRBJ2-5, with 11 bases fitting TRBD2. V dropped 9 bases and J dropped 2; count of bases not matched to a gene: 11. There are 16 residues in the CDR3. The CDR3 nucleotides read TGTGCCAGTGGAGGCCTAGCGGGAGGCCCTCAAGAGACCCAGTACTTC. This codes for CASGGLAGGPQETQYF.

Many counts were recorded for this clonotype. This chain connects TRBV12-3 or TRBV12-4 to TRBJ2-5, with TRBD2 matching 10 bases. V was clipped by 5 bases and J by 2 bases; unmatched bases: 8. CDR3 length equals 16 residues. In nucleotides, the CDR3 is TGTGCCAGCAGTCCCCGGGGGACTAGCGCGCAAGAGACCCAGTACTTC. It translates to CASSPRGTSAQETQYF.

The J gene is TRBJ1-1, the V gene TRBV2; D unclear. The CDR3 length is 13 residues. Germline V gene sequence: CDR1 SNHLY, CDR2 FYNNEI. V was trimmed by 0 bases and J by 3 bases, leaving 5 bases between them. For the CDR3, the DNA is TGTGCCAGCAGTGAAGCCGGGGACACTGAAGCTTTCTTT. Amino acids: CASSEAGDTEAFF.

This clonotype was detected only a few times. V and J are TRBV2 and TRBJ2-7; either TRBD1 or TRBD2 may fit D (7 bases each). Trimming left V 5 bases short and J 6 bases short, with 20 bases between. The CDR3 extends over 15 amino acids. Per germline, CDR1 SNHLY and CDR2 FYNNEI. The CDR3, as DNA: TGTGCCAGCAGTTGGACAGGCGCTCCGGGAGGCGAGCAGTACTTC. Its translation: CASSWTGAPGGEQYF.